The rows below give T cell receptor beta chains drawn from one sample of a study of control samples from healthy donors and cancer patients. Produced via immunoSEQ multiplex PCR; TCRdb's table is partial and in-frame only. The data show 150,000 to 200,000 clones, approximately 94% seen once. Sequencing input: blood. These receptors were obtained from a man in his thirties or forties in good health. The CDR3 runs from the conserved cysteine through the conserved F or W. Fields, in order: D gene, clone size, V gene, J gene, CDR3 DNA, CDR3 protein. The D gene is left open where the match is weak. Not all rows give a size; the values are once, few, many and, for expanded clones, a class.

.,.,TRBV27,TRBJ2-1,TGTGCCAGCTTTGCCTTGAGGAGCTACAATGAGCAGTTCTTC,CASFALRSYNEQFF
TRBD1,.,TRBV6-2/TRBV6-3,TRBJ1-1,TGTGCCAGCAGATACAGGGGAGCGACTGAAGCTTTCTTT,CASRYRGATEAFF
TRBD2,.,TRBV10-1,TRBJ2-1,TGCGCCAGCAGCCGAATGACTAGCGGGAGGATCTATGAGCAGTTCTTC,CASSRMTSGRIYEQFF
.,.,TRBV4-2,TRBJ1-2,TGTGCCAGCAGCCAAACGGAGCCAGCTGCCTATGGCTACACCTTC,CASSQTEPAAYGYTF
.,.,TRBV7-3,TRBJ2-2,TGTGCCAGCAGCCTATCTAAGCCCGGGGAGCTGTTTTTT,CASSLSKPGELFF
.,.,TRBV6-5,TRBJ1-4,TGTGCCAGCAGTTACTCGATGGGGGGTGAAAAACTGTTTTTT,CASSYSMGGEKLFF
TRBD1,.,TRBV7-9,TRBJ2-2,TGTGCCAGCAGCTTAACACCTAAGATGGACAGGACCAACACCGGGGAGCTGTTTTTT,CASSLTPKMDRTNTGELFF
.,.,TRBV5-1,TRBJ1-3,TGCGCCAGCAGTGTTGAGGGATCTGGAAACACCATATATTTT,CASSVEGSGNTIYF
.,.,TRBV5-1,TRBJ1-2,TGCGCCAGCAGCCTAGGTGGGGCGAACGATGGCTACACCTTC,CASSLGGANDGYTF
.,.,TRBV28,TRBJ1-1,TGTGCCAGCAGTTTGGGGCAGGGCTACACTGAAGCTTTCTTT,CASSLGQGYTEAFF
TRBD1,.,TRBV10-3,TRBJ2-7,TGTGCCATCAGTGGGGACAGGAACGAGCAGTACTTC,CAISGDRNEQYF
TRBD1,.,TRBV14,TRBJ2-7,TGTGCCAGCAGCCAGGACGGGACAGGGTACTACGAGCAGTACTTC,CASSQDGTGYYEQYF
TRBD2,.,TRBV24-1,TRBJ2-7,TGTGCCACCAGTGAGGGCGGGAGGGCGGAAGAGCAGTACTTC,CATSEGGRAEEQYF
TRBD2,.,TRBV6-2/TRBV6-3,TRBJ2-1,TGTGCCAGCAGTTACTCGAGCCTAGCGGGAGTGAGAAATGAGCAGTTCTTC,CASSYSSLAGVRNEQFF
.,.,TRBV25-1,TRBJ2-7,TGTGCCAGCAGTGGTGGCTACGAGCAGTACTTC,CASSGGYEQYF
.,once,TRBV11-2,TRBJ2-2,TGTGCCAGCAGCTCCCATCAGGGGTTCGGCACCGGGGAGCTGTTTTTT,CASSSHQGFGTGELFF
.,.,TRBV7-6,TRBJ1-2,TGTGCCAGCAGCTTCTACGGGACCTATGGCTACACCTTC,CASSFYGTYGYTF
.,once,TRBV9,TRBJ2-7,TGTGCCAGCAGCGAGTCCGACAGCTCCTACGAGCAGTACTTC,CASSESDSSYEQYF
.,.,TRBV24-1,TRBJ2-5,TGTGCCACCAGTGATCCTCGGACAGATCTTAGAGAGACCCAGTACTTC,CATSDPRTDLRETQYF
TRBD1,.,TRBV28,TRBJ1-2,TGTGCCAGCAGAAAAACAGGGGTCAGAAACTATGGCTACACCTTC,CASRKTGVRNYGYTF
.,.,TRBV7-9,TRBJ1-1,TGTGCCAGCAGCCCCTATAACACTGAAGCTTTCTTT,CASSPYNTEAFF
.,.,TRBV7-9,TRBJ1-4,TGTGCCAGCAGCTTGCCGAGTGGGACTAATGAAAAACTGTTTTTT,CASSLPSGTNEKLFF
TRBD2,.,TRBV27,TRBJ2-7,TGTGCCAGCAGCATCCTTCAAGCGGGAGGGCCGATCGGCGAGCAGTACTTC,CASSILQAGGPIGEQYF
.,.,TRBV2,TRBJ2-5,TGTGCCAGCAGTGGGAGCGGGGATAACAGGGAGGGACCCCAAGAGACCCAGTACTTC,CASSGSGDNREGPQETQYF
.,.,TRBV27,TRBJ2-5,TGTGCCAGCAGTTTCTCCCCCAACCTCCAAGAGACCCAGTACTTC,CASSFSPNLQETQYF
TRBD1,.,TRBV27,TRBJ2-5,TGTGCCAGCATTCCCTTCGGACAGGGGGCGGGCCAAGAGACCCAGTACTTC,CASIPFGQGAGQETQYF
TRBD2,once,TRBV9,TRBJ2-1,TGTGCCAGCAGCGCGGGGGGCTCCTACAATGAGCAGTTCTTC,CASSAGGSYNEQFF
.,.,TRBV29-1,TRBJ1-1,TGCAGCGTGGCAGACAGGATGAACACTGAAGCTTTCTTT,CSVADRMNTEAFF
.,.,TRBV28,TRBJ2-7,TGTGCCAGCAGTTTTTCGTCCGGGGGCTGGGAGCAGTACTTC,CASSFSSGGWEQYF
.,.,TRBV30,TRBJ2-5,TGTGCCTGGAGGTCGCCAGGGAGACTCCAAGAGACCCAGTACTTC,CAWRSPGRLQETQYF
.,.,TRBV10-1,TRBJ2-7,TGCGCCAGCAGTGGGGGAGACACCCCCTACGAGCAGTACTTC,CASSGGDTPYEQYF
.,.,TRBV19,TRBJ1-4,TGTGCCAGTAGGAGGGCAGCTAATGAAAAACTGTTTTTT,CASRRAANEKLFF
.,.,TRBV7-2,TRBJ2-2,TGTGCCAGCAACCCCCGGCGGGGCGAGGGAACCGGGGAGCTGTTTTTT,CASNPRRGEGTGELFF
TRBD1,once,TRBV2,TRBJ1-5,TGTGCCAGCAGTGGACAGGGGGCCTACCAGCCCCAGCATTTT,CASSGQGAYQPQHF
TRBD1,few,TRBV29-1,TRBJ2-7,TGCAGCGTCGCCTTACCCGACAGGGGGCGCAACGAGCAGTACTTC,CSVALPDRGRNEQYF
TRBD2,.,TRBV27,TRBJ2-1,TGTGCCAGCAGTTTATCGCGTAGCGGGAGCCTAAGTGAGCAGTTCTTC,CASSLSRSGSLSEQFF
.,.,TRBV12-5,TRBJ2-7,TGTGCTAGTGGCGTGAGGGTAGATGGGGGCGAGCAGTACTTC,CASGVRVDGGEQYF
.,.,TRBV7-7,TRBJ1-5,TGTGCCAGCAGCTTCACCGACACAAGGAGGAATCAGCCCCAGCATTTT,CASSFTDTRRNQPQHF
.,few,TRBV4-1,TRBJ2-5,TGCGCCAGCAGCCAAGATGATTGGGCGCTGCAAGAGACCCAGTACTTC,CASSQDDWALQETQYF
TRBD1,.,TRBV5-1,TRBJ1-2,TGCGCCAGCAATAGAGGGACAGGGATTTATGGCTACACCTTC,CASNRGTGIYGYTF